This paragraph reports one T cell receptor beta chain. The data were produced by immunoSEQ multiplex PCR, yet TCRdb's version contains in-frame clones alone and is incomplete. This table has 60,000 to 90,000 clones, nearly 97% appearing once. The germline gives CDR1 SGHRS, CDR2 YFSETQ. The CDR3 is made up of 17 amino acids. V was trimmed by 0 bases and J by 5 bases, leaving 20 bases between them. The sample belongs to a study of technical replicates of blood from several donors. The receptor's source is a human donor in good health. This chain uses TRBV5-1 with TRBJ1-1; D is ambiguous. The sample was T cells isolated from PBMCs. CDR3 sequence: CASSLGGGQIGSTEAFF. As DNA, the CDR3 is TGCGCCAGCAGCTTGGGCGGCGGCCAGATAGGGAGTACTGAAGCTTTCTTT. The variable domain in full, with the rest retrieved from reference TRBV5-1 and TRBJ1-1, is KAGVTQTPRYLIKTRGQQVTLSCSPISGHRSVSWYQQTPGQGLQFLFEYFSETQRNKGNFPGRFSGRQFSNSRSEMNVSTLELGDSALYLCASSLGGGQIGSTEAFFGQGTRLTVV.